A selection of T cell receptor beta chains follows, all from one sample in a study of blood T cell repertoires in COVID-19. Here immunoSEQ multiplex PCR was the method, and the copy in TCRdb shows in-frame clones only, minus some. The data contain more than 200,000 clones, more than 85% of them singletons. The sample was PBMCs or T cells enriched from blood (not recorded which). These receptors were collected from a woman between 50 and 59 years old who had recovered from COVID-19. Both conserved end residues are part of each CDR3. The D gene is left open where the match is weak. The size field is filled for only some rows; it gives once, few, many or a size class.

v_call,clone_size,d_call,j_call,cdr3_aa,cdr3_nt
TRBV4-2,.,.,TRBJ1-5,CASSQAESTDSNQPQHF,TGTGCCAGCAGCCAAGCCGAGTCGACAGATAGCAATCAGCCCCAGCATTTT
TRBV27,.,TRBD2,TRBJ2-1,CASSSGSGTSYNEQFF,TGTGCCAGCAGCTCGGGATCCGGGACTAGTTACAATGAGCAGTTCTTC
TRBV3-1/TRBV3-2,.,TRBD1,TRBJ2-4,CASSQPYDRGRNIQYF,TGTGCCAGCAGCCAACCCTATGACAGGGGGCGGAACATTCAGTACTTC
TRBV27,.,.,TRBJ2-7,CASSLLAGSSYEQYF,TGTGCCAGCAGCCTCTTGGCGGGGAGCTCCTACGAGCAGTACTTC
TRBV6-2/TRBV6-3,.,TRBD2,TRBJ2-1,CASSSLQLAGENEQFF,TGTGCCAGCAGCTCACTTCAGCTAGCGGGGGAAAATGAGCAGTTCTTC
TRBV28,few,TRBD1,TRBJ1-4,CASSLPRQGTGEKLFF,TGTGCCAGCAGTTTGCCAAGACAGGGGACGGGTGAAAAACTGTTTTTT
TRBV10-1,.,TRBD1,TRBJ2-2,CASGGQGPGELFF,TGCGCCAGCGGAGGACAGGGACCCGGGGAGCTGTTTTTT
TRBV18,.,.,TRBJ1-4,CASSPLGQGNEKLFF,TGTGCCAGCTCACCACTCGGGCAGGGGAATGAAAAACTGTTTTTT
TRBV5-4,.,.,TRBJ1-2,CASSYLDRNYGYTF,TGTGCCAGCAGCTATCTGGACAGAAACTATGGCTACACCTTC
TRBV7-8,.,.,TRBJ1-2,CASSLLGGASGYTF,TGTGCCAGCAGCCTGCTCGGAGGGGCCTCGGGCTACACCTTC
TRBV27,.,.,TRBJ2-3,CASSFRGTTDTQYF,TGTGCCAGCAGTTTTCGGGGGACCACAGATACGCAGTATTTT
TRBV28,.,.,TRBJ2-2,CATTPAGRSGELFF,TGTGCCACCACTCCAGCGGGTAGATCCGGGGAGCTGTTTTTT
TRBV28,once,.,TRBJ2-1,CASSLSRSEQFF,TGTGCCAGCAGTTTATCCCGCAGTGAGCAGTTCTTC
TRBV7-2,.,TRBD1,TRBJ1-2,CASSSGTGAAGSYGYTF,TGTGCCAGCAGCTCTGGGACAGGGGCCGCGGGGTCTTATGGCTACACCTTC
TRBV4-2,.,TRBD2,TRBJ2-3,CASSHSWDPQGLAGGPGGTDTQYF,TGTGCCAGCAGCCATTCCTGGGACCCCCAGGGACTAGCGGGAGGGCCTGGGGGCACAGATACGCAGTATTTT
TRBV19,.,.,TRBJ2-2,CASSIGGGELFF,TGTGCCAGTAGTATCGGGGGCGGGGAGCTGTTTTTT
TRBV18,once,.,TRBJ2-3,CASSPRTAGNTDTQYF,TGTGCCAGCTCACCAAGGACCGCGGGAAACACAGATACGCAGTATTTT
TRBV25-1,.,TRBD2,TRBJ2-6,CASVAGEVPGANVLTF,TGTGCCAGCGTAGCGGGAGAAGTCCCTGGGGCCAACGTCCTGACTTTC
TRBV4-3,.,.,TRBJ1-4,CASSQDSPGDLATNEKLFF,TGCGCCAGCAGCCAAGATTCTCCCGGGGATCTAGCAACTAATGAAAAACTGTTTTTT
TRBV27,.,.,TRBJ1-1,CASSFRRGGRMNTEAFF,TGTGCCAGCAGTTTCCGTCGGGGGGGGAGGATGAACACTGAAGCTTTCTTT
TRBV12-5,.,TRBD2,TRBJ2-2,CASGGTSGSVGELFF,TGTGCTAGTGGGGGGACTAGCGGGAGTGTCGGGGAGCTGTTTTTT
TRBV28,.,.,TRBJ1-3,CASSPSAGPSGNTIYF,TGTGCCAGCAGTCCGAGTGCGGGTCCATCTGGAAACACCATATATTTT
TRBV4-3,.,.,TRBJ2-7,CASSQRGGSREQYF,TGCGCCAGCAGCCAAAGAGGAGGGTCTCGCGAGCAGTACTTC
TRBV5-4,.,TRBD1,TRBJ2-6,CASSSHRGYSGANVLTF,TGTGCCAGCAGCTCCCACAGGGGGTACTCTGGGGCCAACGTCCTGACTTTC
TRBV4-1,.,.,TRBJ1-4,CASSQERPRANEKLFF,TGCGCCAGCAGCCAGGAAAGGCCGAGGGCTAATGAAAAACTGTTTTTT
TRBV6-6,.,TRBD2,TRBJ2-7,CATLAGEQYF,TGTGCCACCCTAGCGGGCGAGCAGTACTTC
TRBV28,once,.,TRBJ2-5,CASSLGQSTQETQYF,TGTGCCAGCAGTCTGGGGCAGTCCACCCAAGAGACCCAGTACTTC
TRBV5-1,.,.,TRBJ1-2,CASSLGGYDGYTF,TGCGCCAGCAGCTTGGGAGGGTATGATGGCTACACCTTC
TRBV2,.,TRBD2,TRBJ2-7,CASRETSGSSYEQYF,TGTGCCAGCAGAGAGACTAGCGGGAGTTCCTACGAGCAGTACTTC
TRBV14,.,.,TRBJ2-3,CASSQSLITDTQYF,TGTGCCAGCAGCCAATCTCTAATTACAGATACGCAGTATTTT
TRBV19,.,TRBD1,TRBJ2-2,CASRDRGGRNTGELFF,TGTGCCAGTAGGGACAGGGGTGGGCGAAACACCGGGGAGCTGTTTTTT
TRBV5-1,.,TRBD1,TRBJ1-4,CASSLRGQAYEGKLFF,TGCGCCAGCAGCTTGAGGGGACAGGCCTATGAAGGAAAACTGTTTTTT
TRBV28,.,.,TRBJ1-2,CASSYFVRVYGYTF,TGTGCCAGCAGTTATTTTGTCCGAGTCTATGGCTACACCTTC
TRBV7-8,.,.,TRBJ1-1,CASSLGTASLEAFF,TGTGCCAGCAGCTTAGGGACAGCCAGCCTTGAAGCTTTCTTT
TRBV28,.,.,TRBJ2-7,CASIKTGTRTYEQYF,TGTGCCAGCATAAAAACCGGGACTCGGACCTACGAGCAGTACTTC
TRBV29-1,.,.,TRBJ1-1,CSAMTLNTEAFF,TGCAGCGCAATGACATTAAACACTGAAGCTTTCTTT
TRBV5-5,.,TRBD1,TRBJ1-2,CASSLAGQGGYGYTF,TGTGCCAGCAGCTTGGCGGGACAGGGTGGCTATGGCTACACCTTC
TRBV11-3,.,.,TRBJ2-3,CASSSGHPAAHTDTQYF,TGTGCCAGCAGCTCGGGACACCCGGCAGCCCACACAGATACGCAGTATTTT
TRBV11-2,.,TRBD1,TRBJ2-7,CASSYRTGFDEQYF,TGTGCCAGCAGCTATCGGACAGGGTTCGACGAGCAGTACTTC
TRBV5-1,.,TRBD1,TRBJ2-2,CASSLGTGGTGELFF,TGCGCCAGCAGCTTGGGGACAGGGGGGACCGGGGAGCTGTTTTTT
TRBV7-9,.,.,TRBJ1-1,CASSLVGGAGTPTEAFF,TGTGCCAGCAGCTTAGTAGGAGGCGCCGGGACACCCACTGAAGCTTTCTTT
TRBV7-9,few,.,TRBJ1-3,CASRPDSALSGNTIYF,TGTGCCAGCAGGCCAGACTCTGCCCTCTCTGGAAACACCATATATTTT